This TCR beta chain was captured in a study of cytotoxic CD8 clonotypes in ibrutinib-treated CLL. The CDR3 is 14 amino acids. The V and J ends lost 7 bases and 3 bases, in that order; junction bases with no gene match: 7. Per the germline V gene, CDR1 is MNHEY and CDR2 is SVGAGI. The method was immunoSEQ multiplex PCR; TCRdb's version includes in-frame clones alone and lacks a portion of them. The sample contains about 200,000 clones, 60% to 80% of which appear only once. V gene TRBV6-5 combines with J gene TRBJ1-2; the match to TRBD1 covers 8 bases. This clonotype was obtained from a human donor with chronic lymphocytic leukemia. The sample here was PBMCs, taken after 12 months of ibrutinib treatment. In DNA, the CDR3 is TGTGCCAGCATGTCGGCAGGGGGCTACTATGGCTACACCTTC. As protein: CASMSAGGYYGYTF.